These 6 T cell receptor beta chains share one sample of origin, sequenced in a study of T cell responses to AZD1222 COVID-19 vaccine. Sequencing was performed with immunoSEQ multiplex PCR; in TCRdb, only in-frame clones are kept and a portion is missing. The sample lists roughly 150,000 clones; around 90% were seen once. The starting material was peripheral blood, obtained on day 0 of AZD1222 vaccination. Receptor source: an adult in good health.

The chain combines TRBV29-1 with TRBJ1-5; 10 bases fit TRBD1. The germline gives CDR1 SQVTM, CDR2 ANQGSEA. The junction had 7 bases not matched to a gene; V was cut back by 6 bases and J by 5 bases. This CDR3 is built from 14 residues. The CDR3 loop reads CSVWTGGLDQPQHF. Written as DNA, the CDR3 is TGCAGCGTCTGGACAGGGGGGTTAGATCAGCCCCAGCATTTT.

The chain employs TRBV5-1 and TRBJ2-2; 10 bases match TRBD1. The CDR3 is 15 amino acids. After removal of 7 bases from V and 7 bases from J, the junction contained 10 bases not matched to a gene. Germline loops: CDR1 SGHRS, CDR2 YFSETQ. The CDR3 DNA is TGCGCCAGCCAAGACCGGGACAGGGGTGGCGGGGAGCTGTTTTTT. Encoded protein: CASQDRDRGGGELFF. The entire variable domain, with the rest obtained from reference TRBV5-1 and TRBJ2-2, is as follows: KAGVTQTPRYLIKTRGQQVTLSCSPISGHRSVSWYQQTPGQGLQFLFEYFSETQRNKGNFPGRFSGRQFSNSRSEMNVSTLELGDSALYLCASQDRDRGGGELFFGEGSRLTVL.

The V and J genes are TRBV30 and TRBJ1-2; D might be TRBD1 (5 bases). Germline loops: CDR1 GTSNPN, CDR2 SVGIG (reference sequence). Trimming stripped 3 bases from V and 4 bases from J, with 12 bases between. The length of the CDR3 is 13 residues. CDR3 protein: CAWRPGRSYGYTF. The CDR3 DNA reads as TGTGCCTGGAGGCCGGGACGGAGCTATGGCTACACCTTC.

V and J are TRBV5-1 and TRBJ2-7; D remains ambiguous. The CDR3 totals 13 residues. Between the trimmed V and J ends, which lost 0 bases and 7 bases, there was a span of 11 bases. Germline V CDR1 and CDR2: SGHRS, YFSETQ. The CDR3 DNA is TGCGCCAGCAGCTTGGACACACCCCGGGAGCAGTACTTC. The encoded protein is CASSLDTPREQYF.

The chain couples TRBV7-9 to TRBJ2-7; D gene unclear. V lost 1 base to trimming and J lost 2 bases, with 9 bases between them. Germline values: CDR1 SEHNR, CDR2 FQNEAQ (reference sequence). This CDR3 has 14 amino acids. CDR3 amino acids: CASSLGGGPYEQYF. The CDR3 region has the DNA TGTGCCAGCAGCTTAGGAGGCGGACCCTACGAGCAGTACTTC.

J is TRBJ2-7 and V is TRBV9; possible D gene TRBD2, 6 bases. Trimming left V 3 bases short and J 2 bases short, with 12 bases between. The CDR3 sequence is 14 residues long. Germline V gene sequence: CDR1 SGDLS, CDR2 YYNGEE. CDR3 protein: CASSEGTFTYEQYF. The CDR3 bases are TGTGCCAGCAGCGAGGGGACTTTTACCTACGAGCAGTACTTC.